These 6 T cell receptor beta chains share one sample of origin, sequenced in a study of T cell responses to AZD1222 COVID-19 vaccine. The protocol was immunoSEQ multiplex PCR, while the TCRdb copy is restricted to in-frame clones and leaves out a portion. The sample consists of some 150,000 clones, about 94% of them appearing once. Sequencing was performed on peripheral blood, taken on day 0 of AZD1222 vaccination. These receptors originate from an adult in good health.

The chain uses TRBV27 and TRBJ1-1; TRBD1 might be the D (6 bases). Germline lookup yields CDR1 MNHEY and CDR2 SMNVEV (reference sequence). There are 16 residues in the CDR3. V was cut by 5 bases and J by 1 base, with 17 bases left in between. The CDR3 loop is CASSATGWRGNTEAFF. CDR3 DNA sequence: TGTGCCAGCAGTGCCACAGGGTGGAGAGGGAACACTGAAGCTTTCTTT.

The V call is TRBV5-4, the J call TRBJ1-2; 7 positions agree with TRBD1. Germline lookup yields CDR1 SGHNT and CDR2 YYREEE (reference sequence). V shed 4 bases and J 10 bases; nucleotides not matched to a gene: 13. This CDR3 is 14 amino acids long. As DNA, the CDR3 is TGTGCCAGCAGCAGCAACCTCCGGGACAGTGTCTACACCTTC. Translated: CASSSNLRDSVYTF.

The chain carries TRBV9 and TRBJ2-4, with D possibly TRBD2 on 5 matching bases. Trimming took 4 bases from V and 0 from J, leaving 8 bases between them. Germline loops: CDR1 SGDLS, CDR2 YYNGEE. The CDR3 loop spans 14 amino acids. The CDR3 loop reads CASSPGLAKNIQYF. The CDR3 nucleotides are TGTGCCAGCAGCCCTGGACTAGCCAAAAACATTCAGTACTTC.

The rearrangement uses TRBV10-3 and TRBJ2-1; no clear D. CDR1 and CDR2 (germline): ENHRY, SYGVKD. This CDR3 comprises 14 residues. Trimming took off 2 bases at V and 0 bases at J, with 5 bases between the two ends. The CDR3 bases are TGTGCCATCAGTGAGGTGAGCTCCTACAATGAGCAGTTCTTC. It translates to CAISEVSSYNEQFF.

This clone was seen a handful of times. The genes are TRBV3-1 (or the pseudogene TRBV3-2) and TRBJ2-1, with D possibly matching TRBD2 (6 bases). The germline V gene has CDR1 LGHDT and CDR2 YNNKEL (reference sequence). The CDR3 runs 17 residues. V was clipped by 4 bases and J by 0 bases, with 16 bases between them. CDR3 loop: CASSPRGLQSSYNEQFF. The CDR3 nucleotides are TGTGCCAGCAGCCCGAGGGGACTCCAGAGCTCCTACAATGAGCAGTTCTTC.

The V call is TRBV5-1, the J call TRBJ1-1; a weak D match, TRBD1 (6 bases). The CDR3 covers 16 residues. V was pared by 0 bases and J by 4 bases, with 16 bases between. Germline lookup yields CDR1 SGHRS and CDR2 YFSETQ. CDR3: CASSLVGGRSGTEAFF. CDR3 nucleotides: TGCGCCAGCAGCTTGGTAGGGGGAAGGAGTGGCACTGAAGCTTTCTTT.